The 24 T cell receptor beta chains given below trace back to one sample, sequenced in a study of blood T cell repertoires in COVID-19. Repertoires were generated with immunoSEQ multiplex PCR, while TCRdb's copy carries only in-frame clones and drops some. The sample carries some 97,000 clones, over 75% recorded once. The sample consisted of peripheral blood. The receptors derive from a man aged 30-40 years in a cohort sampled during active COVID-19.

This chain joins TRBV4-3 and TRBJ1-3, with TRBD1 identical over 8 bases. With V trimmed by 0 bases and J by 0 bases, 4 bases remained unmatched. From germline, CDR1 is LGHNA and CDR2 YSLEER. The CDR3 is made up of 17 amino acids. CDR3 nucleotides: TGCGCCAGCAGCCAAGAGACAGGGGCCCCCTCTGGAAACACCATATATTTT. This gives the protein CASSQETGAPSGNTIYF.

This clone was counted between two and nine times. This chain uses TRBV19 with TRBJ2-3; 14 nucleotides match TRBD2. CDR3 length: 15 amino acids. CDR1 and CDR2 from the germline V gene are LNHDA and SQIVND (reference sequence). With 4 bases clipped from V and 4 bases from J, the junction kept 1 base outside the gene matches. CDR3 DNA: TGTGCCAGTAGTAAGACTAGCGGGGGGGCAGATACGCAGTATTTT. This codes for CASSKTSGGADTQYF.

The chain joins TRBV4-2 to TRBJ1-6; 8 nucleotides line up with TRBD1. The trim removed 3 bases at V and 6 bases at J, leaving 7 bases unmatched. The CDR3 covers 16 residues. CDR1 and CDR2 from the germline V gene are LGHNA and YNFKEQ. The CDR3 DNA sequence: TGTGCCAGCAGCCAGACCACAGGGGGAAGTAATTCACCCCTCCACTTT. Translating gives CASSQTTGGSNSPLHF.

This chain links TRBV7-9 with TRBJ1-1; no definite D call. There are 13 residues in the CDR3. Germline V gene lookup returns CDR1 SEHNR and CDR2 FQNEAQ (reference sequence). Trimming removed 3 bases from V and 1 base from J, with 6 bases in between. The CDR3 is CASSLTGNTEAFF. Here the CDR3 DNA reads TGTGCCAGCAGCTTGACGGGGAACACTGAAGCTTTCTTT.

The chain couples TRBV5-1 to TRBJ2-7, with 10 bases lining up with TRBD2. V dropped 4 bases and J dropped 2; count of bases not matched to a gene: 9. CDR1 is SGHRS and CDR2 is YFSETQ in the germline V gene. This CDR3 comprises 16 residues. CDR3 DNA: TGCGCCAGCAGCGTGCTAACTAGCGGGGCGACCTACGAGCAGTACTTC. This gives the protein CASSVLTSGATYEQYF.

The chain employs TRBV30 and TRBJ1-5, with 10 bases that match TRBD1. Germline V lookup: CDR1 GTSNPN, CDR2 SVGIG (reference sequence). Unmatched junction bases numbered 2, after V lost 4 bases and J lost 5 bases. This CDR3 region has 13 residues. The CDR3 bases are TGTGCCTGGACCGGACAGGGGGATCAGCCCCAGCATTTT. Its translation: CAWTGQGDQPQHF.

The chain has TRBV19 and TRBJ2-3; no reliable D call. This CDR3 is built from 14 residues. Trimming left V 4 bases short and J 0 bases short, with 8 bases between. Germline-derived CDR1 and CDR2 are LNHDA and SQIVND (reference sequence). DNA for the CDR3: TGTGCCAGTAGTAAGGTAGCTAGCACAGATACGCAGTATTTT. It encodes CASSKVASTDTQYF.

The CDR3 loop reads CASSQDPAGSQYF. The CDR3 DNA sequence: TGTGCCAGCAGCCAAGACCCAGCGGGGTCCCAGTACTTC. V and J are TRBV3-1 (or the pseudogene TRBV3-2) and TRBJ2-5; 7 bases line up with TRBD2. Germline values: CDR1 LGHDT, CDR2 YNNKEL (reference sequence). This CDR3 spans 13 amino acids. V lost 0 bases and J lost 9; bases outside the gene matches: 4.

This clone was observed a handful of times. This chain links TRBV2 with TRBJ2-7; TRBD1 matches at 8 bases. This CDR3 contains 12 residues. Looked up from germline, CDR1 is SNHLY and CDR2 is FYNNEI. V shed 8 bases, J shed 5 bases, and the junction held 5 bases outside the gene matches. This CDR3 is CASGRGLNEQYF. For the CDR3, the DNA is TGTGCCAGCGGCAGGGGGCTAAACGAGCAGTACTTC.

In nucleotides, the CDR3 is TGTGCCAGCAGCGTAGTTCAAAGACAGGGGACAGATACGCAGTATTTT. Its translation is CASSVVQRQGTDTQYF. The chain uses TRBV9 and TRBJ2-3; 8 bases agree with TRBD1. V lost 0 bases to trimming and J lost 3 bases; unmatched junction nucleotides: 6. CDR1 and CDR2 (germline): SGDLS, YYNGEE. There are 16 residues in the CDR3.

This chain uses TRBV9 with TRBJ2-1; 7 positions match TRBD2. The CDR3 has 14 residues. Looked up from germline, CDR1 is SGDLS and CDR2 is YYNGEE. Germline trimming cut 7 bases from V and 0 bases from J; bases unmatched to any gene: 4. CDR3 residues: CASLGGSSYNEQFF. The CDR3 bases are TGTGCCAGCTTGGGGGGGAGCTCCTACAATGAGCAGTTCTTC.

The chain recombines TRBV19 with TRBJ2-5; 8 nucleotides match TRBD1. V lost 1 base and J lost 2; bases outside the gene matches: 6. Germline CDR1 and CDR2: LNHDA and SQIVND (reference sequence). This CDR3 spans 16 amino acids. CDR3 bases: TGTGCCAGTAGTATAGCCACAGGGGGAGGACAAGAGACCCAGTACTTC. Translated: CASSIATGGGQETQYF.

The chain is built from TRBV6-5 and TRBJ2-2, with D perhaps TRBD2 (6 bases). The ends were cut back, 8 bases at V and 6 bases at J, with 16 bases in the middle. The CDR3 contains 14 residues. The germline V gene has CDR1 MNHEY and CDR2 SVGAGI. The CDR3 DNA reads TGTGCCAGCCGGGGACTCCGAGGGGCCGGGGAGCTGTTTTTT. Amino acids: CASRGLRGAGELFF.

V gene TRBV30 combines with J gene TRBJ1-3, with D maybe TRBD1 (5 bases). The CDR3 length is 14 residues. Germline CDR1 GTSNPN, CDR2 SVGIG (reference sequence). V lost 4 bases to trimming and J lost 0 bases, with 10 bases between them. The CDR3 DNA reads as TGTGCCTGGATTAAGGGGTTCTCTGGAAACACCATATATTTT. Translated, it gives CAWIKGFSGNTIYF.

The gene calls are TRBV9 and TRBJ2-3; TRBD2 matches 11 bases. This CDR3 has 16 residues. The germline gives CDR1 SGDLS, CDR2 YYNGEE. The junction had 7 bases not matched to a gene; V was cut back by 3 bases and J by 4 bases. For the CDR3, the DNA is TGTGCCAGCAGCGGATATAGCGGGGGGGGACCAGATACGCAGTATTTT. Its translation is CASSGYSGGGPDTQYF.

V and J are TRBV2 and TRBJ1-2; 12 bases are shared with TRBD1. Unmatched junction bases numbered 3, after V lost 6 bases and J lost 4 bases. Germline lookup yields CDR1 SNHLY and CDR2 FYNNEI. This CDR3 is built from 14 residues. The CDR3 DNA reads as TGTGCCAGCAGGGGGACAGGGGGCGTCTATGGCTACACCTTC. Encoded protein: CASRGTGGVYGYTF.

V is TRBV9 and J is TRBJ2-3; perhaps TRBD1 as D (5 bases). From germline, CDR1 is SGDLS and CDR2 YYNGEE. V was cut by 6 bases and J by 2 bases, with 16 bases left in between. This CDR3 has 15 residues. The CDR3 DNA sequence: TGTGCCAGCACAGGCGAGTGGGGCCCCACAGATACGCAGTATTTT. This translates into CASTGEWGPTDTQYF.

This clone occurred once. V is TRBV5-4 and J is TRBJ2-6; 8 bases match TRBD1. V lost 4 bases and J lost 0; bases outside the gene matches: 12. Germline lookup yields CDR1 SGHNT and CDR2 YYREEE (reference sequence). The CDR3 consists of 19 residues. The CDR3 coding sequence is TGTGCCAGCAGCCCAACCCTCAGGACAGGGTTCTCTGGGGCCAACGTCCTGACTTTC. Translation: CASSPTLRTGFSGANVLTF.

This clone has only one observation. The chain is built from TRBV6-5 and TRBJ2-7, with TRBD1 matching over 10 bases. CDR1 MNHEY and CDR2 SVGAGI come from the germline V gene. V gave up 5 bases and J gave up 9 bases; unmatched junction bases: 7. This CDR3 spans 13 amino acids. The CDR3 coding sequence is TGTGCCAGCAGTCGGGACAGGGGTCTTGTGCAGTACTTC. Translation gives CASSRDRGLVQYF.

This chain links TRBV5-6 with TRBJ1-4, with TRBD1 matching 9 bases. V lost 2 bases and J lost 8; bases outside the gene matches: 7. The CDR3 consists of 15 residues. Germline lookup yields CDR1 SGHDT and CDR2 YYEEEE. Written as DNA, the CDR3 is TGTGCCAGCAGCTTTAGACAGGGGGTAAACGAAAAACTGTTTTTT. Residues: CASSFRQGVNEKLFF.

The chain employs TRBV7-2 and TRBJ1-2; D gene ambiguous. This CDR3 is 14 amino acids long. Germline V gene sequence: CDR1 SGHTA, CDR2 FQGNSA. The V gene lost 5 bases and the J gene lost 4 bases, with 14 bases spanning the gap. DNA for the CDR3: TGTGCCAGCAGCCTAAGTCGGGGAGGCTATGGCTACACCTTC. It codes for CASSLSRGGYGYTF.

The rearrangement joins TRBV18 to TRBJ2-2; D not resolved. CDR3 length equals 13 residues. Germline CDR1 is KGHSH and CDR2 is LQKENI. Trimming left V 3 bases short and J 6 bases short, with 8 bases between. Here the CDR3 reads CASSPYDAGELFF. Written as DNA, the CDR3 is TGTGCCAGCTCACCCTATGATGCCGGGGAGCTGTTTTTT.

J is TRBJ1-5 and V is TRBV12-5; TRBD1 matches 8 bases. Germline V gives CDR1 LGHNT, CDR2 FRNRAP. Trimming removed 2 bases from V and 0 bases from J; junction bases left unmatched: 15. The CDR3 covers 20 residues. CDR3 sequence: CASGLLRTGKFENSNQPQHF. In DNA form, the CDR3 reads TGTGCTAGTGGTTTGCTCAGGACAGGGAAATTTGAAAATAGCAATCAGCCCCAGCATTTT.

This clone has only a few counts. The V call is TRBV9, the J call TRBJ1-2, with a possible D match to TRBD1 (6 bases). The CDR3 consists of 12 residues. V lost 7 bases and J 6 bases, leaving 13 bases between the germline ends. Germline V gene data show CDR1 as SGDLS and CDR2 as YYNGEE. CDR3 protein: CASVAGAHGYTF. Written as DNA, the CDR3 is TGTGCCAGCGTCGCAGGGGCACATGGCTACACCTTC.